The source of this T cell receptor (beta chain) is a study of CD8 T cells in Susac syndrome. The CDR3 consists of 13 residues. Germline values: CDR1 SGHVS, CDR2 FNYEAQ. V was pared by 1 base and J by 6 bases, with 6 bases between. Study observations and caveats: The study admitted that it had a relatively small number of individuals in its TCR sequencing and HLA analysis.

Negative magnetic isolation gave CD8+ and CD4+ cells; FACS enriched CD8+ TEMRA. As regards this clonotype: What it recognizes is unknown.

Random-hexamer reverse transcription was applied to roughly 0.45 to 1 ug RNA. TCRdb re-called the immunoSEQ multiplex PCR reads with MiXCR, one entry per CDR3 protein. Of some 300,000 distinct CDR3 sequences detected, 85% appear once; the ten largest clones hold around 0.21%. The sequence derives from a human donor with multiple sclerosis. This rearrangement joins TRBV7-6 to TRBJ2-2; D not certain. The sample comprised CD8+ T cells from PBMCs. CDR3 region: CASSLDEAGELFF. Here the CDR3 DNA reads TGTGCCAGCAGCTTAGACGAGGCCGGGGAGCTGTTTTTT.